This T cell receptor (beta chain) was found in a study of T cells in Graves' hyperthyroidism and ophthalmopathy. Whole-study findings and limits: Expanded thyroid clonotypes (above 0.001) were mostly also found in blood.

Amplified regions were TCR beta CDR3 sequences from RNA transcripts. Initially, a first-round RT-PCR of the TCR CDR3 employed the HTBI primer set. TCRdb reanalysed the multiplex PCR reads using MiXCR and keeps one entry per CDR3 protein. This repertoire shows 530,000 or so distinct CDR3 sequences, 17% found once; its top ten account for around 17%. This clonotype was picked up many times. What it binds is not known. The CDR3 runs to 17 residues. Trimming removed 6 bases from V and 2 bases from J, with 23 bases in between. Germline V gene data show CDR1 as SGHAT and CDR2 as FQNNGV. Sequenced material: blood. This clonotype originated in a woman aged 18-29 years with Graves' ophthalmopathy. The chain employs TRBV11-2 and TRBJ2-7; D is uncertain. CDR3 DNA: TGTGCCAGCAGGGCTATATCGGCAGGCGCGAACCCCTACGAGCAGTACTTC. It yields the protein CASRAISAGANPYEQYF. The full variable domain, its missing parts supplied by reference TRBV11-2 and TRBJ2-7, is EAGVAQSPRYKIIEKRQSVAFWCNPISGHATLYWYQQILGQGPKLLIQFQNNGVVDDSQLPKDRFSAERLKGVDSTLKIQPAKLEDSAVYLCASRAISAGANPYEQYFGPGTRLTVT.